The T cell receptor beta chain under discussion was sequenced for a study of blood T cell repertoires in COVID-19. Study-wide context: Sites across the United States, Italy and Spain contributed samples from acute and convalescent COVID-19. T cells, B-cell-depleted T cells, or PBMCs supplied cDNA or gDNA.

Looked up from germline, CDR1 is SNHLY and CDR2 is FYNNEI. The CDR3 spans 15 residues. V was clipped by 6 bases and J by 5 bases; unmatched bases: 8. In the study's own analysis: Quantification of nucleated cells was approximated via reference gene primer amplification. Using immunoSEQ multiplex PCR, the repertoire was profiled, and TCRdb retains in-frame clones only, with some absent. V and J calls and clone size are as listed in that table; D and trimming were resolved from the DNA. This table holds approximately 150,000 clones, approximately 86% found once. Patients of the Seattle cohort, enrolled during active infection, were followed longitudinally.

The genes are TRBV2 and TRBJ2-5, with 11 bases aligning to TRBD2. The TCR originated in a woman older than 75 with COVID-19, enrolled during active disease. Sequences were obtained from peripheral blood. Here the CDR3 reads CASRGTSGIFETQYF. CDR3 sequence (DNA): TGTGCCAGCAGGGGGACTAGCGGCATATTTGAGACCCAGTACTTC.